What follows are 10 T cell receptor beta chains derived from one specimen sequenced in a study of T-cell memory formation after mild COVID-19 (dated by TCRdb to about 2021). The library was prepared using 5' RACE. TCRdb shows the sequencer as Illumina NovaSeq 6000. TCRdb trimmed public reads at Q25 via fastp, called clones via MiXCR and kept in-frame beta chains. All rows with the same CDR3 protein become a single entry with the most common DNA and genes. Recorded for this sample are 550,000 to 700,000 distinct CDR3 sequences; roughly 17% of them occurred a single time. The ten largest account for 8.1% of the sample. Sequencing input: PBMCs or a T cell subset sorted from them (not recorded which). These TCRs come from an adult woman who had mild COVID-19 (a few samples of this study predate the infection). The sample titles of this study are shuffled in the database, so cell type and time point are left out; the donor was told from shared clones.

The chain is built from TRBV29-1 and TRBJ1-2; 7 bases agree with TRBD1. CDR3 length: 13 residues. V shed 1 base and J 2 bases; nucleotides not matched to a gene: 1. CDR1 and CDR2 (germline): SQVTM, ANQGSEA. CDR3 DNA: TGCAGCGTTGAAGTGACAGGGAACTATGGCTACACCTTC. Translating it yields CSVEVTGNYGYTF.

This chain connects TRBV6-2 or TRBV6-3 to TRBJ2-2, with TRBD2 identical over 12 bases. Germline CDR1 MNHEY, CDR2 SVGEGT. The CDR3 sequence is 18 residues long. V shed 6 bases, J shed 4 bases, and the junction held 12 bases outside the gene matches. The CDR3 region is CASSPLTSGRSRTGELFF. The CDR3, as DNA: TGTGCCAGCAGCCCACTTACTAGCGGGAGGTCCCGCACCGGGGAGCTGTTTTTT.

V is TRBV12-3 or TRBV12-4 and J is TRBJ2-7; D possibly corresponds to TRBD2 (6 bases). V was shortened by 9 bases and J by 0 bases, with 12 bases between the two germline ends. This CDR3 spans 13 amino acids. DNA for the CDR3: TGTGCCAGTTCGGGACTTCGCTCCTACGAGCAGTACTTC. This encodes CASSGLRSYEQYF.

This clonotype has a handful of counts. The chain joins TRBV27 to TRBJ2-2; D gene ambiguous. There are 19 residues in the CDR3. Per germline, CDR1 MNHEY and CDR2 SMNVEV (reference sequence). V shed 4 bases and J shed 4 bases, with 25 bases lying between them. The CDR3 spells CASSSPVGSIAGSTGELFF. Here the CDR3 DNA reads TGTGCCAGCAGTTCCCCAGTCGGGTCAATTGCCGGGTCCACCGGGGAGCTGTTTTTT.

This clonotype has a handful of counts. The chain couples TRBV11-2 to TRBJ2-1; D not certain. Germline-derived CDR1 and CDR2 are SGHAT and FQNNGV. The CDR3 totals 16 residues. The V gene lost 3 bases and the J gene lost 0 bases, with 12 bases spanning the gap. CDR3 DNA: TGTGCCAGCAGCTTGGCGACTGCCAGCTCCTACAATGAGCAGTTCTTC. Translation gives CASSLATASSYNEQFF.

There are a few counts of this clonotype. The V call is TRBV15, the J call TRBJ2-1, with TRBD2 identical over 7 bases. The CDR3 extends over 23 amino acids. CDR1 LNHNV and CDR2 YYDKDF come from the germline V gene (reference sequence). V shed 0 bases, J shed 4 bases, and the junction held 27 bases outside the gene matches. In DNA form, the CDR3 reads TGTGCCACCAGCAGAGAGACGTCCCAGATGGGGGGGGTTTGGACCCAAACTTACAATGAGCAGTTCTTC. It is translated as CATSRETSQMGGVWTQTYNEQFF.

CDR3 region: CASTPGRRPGANVLTF. The CDR3 coding sequence is TGTGCCAGCACTCCCGGGCGCCGGCCGGGGGCCAACGTCCTGACTTTC. The rearrangement uses TRBV12-3 or TRBV12-4 and TRBJ2-6; unclear D gene. V was shortened by 7 bases and J by 4 bases, with 17 bases between the two germline ends. The CDR3 sequence is 16 residues long.

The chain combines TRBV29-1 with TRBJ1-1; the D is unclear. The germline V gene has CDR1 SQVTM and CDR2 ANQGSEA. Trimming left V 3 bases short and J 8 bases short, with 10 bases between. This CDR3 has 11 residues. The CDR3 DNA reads TGCAGCGTTGAGAGCAGCGACGAAGCTTTCTTT. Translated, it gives CSVESSDEAFF.

In DNA, the CDR3 is TGCGCCAGCAGCCAAGACGTACGGCGGCACGAGCAGTACTTC. Protein product: CASSQDVRRHEQYF. The rearrangement joins TRBV4-3 to TRBJ2-7, with D uncertain. The germline V and J ends were trimmed by 0 bases and 5 bases, with 11 bases remaining between them. Germline CDR1 is LGHNA and CDR2 is YSLEER. This CDR3 is 14 amino acids long.

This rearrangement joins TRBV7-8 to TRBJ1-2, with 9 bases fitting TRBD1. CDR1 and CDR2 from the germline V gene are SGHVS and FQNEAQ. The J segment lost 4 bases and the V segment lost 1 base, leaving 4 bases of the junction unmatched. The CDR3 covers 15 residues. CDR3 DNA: TGTGCCAGCAGCTTAGGTGGGGACAGGGCCTATGGCTACACCTTC. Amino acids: CASSLGGDRAYGYTF.